This TCR beta chain originates from a study of OX40 agonist ivuxolimab in advanced cancers. V lost 3 bases to trimming and J lost 5 bases, with 7 bases between them. Germline V gene lookup returns CDR1 MNHEY and CDR2 SMNVEV (reference sequence). CDR3 length: 13 amino acids. Study findings and constraints: Circulating CD4+ and CD8+ T cells showed clonal expansion by week 6 at 0.1 to 3.0 mg/kg.

A single count supports this clone. Its antigen is unknown. Libraries were prepared by immunoSEQ multiplex PCR; TCRdb keeps only in-frame clonotypes and omits some of them. The profile shows about 73,000 clones, about 92% of them singletons. The chain has TRBV27 and TRBJ2-2; D may be TRBD1 (5 bases). Sequences were derived from CD4+ or CD8+ T cells sorted from blood, sampled in a trial of the OX40 agonist ivuxolimab. This receptor was taken from an adult with an advanced solid tumor such as melanoma, head and neck, liver or kidney cancer. The CDR3 is CASSFDRTGELFF. The CDR3 DNA follows: TGTGCCAGCAGTTTCGACAGAACCGGGGAGCTGTTTTTT.